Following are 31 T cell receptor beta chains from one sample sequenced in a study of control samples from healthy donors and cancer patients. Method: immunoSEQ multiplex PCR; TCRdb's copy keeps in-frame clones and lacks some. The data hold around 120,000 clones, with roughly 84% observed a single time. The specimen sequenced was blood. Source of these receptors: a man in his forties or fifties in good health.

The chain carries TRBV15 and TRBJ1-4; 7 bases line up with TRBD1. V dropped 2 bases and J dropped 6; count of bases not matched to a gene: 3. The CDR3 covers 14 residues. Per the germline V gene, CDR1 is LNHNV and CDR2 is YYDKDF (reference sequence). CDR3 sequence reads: CATSRSTGDEKLFF. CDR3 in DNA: TGTGCCACCAGCAGATCCACAGGGGATGAAAAACTGTTTTTT.

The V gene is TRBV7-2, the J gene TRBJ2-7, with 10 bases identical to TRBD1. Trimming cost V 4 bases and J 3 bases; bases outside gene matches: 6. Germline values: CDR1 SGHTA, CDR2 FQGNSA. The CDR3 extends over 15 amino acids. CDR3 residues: CASSSPGQGFYEQYF. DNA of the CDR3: TGTGCCAGCAGCTCCCCGGGACAGGGGTTCTACGAGCAGTACTTC.

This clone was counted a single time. The CDR3 protein is CATRTGDYNSPLHF. CDR3 bases: TGCGCTACCCGGACAGGGGATTATAATTCACCCCTCCACTTT. The V gene is TRBV29-1, the J gene TRBJ1-6; 9 bases are a match to TRBD1. The CDR3 has 14 residues. Germline CDR1 is SQVTM and CDR2 is ANQGSEA.

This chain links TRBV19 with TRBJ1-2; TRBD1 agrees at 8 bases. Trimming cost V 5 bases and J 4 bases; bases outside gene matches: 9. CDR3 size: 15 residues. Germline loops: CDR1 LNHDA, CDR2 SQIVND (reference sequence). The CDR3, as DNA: TGTGCCAGTAGTCCGCTGGACAGGGTTGTCTATGGCTACACCTTC. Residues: CASSPLDRVVYGYTF.

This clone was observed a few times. The CDR3 sequence is CASSASSGGTDEQFF. In DNA, the CDR3 is TGTGCCAGCAGCGCATCTAGCGGGGGGACCGATGAGCAGTTCTTC. V is TRBV9 and J is TRBJ2-1, with 11 bases identical to TRBD2. Trimming at V came to 3 bases and at J to 8 bases, leaving 7 bases not matched to a gene. CDR1 is SGDLS and CDR2 is YYNGEE in the germline V gene. CDR3 length: 15 residues.

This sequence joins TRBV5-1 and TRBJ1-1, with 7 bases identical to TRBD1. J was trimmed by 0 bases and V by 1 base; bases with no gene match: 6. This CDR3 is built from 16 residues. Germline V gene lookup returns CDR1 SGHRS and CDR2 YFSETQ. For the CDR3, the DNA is TGCGCCAGCAGCTTGCGGGGACAGCCTATGAACACTGAAGCTTTCTTT. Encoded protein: CASSLRGQPMNTEAFF.

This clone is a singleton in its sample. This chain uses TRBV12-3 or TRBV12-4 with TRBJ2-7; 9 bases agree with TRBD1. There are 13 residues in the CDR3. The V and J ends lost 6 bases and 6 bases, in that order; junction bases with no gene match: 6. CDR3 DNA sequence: TGTGCCAGCAGCTTCCGACAGGGGGGCGAGCAGTACTTC. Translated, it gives CASSFRQGGEQYF.

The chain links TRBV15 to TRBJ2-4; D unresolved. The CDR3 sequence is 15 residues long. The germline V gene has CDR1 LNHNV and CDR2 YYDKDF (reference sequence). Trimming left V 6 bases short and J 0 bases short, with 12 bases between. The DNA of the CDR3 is TGTGCCACCAGTCACAGACGTCTAGCCAAAAACATTCAGTACTTC. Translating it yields CATSHRRLAKNIQYF.

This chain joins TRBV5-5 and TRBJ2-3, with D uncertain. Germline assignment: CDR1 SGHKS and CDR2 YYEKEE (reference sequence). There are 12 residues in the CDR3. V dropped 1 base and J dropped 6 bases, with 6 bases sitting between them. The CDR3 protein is CASSLRRDTQYF. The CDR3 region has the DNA TGTGCCAGCAGCTTGCGCCGGGATACGCAGTATTTT.

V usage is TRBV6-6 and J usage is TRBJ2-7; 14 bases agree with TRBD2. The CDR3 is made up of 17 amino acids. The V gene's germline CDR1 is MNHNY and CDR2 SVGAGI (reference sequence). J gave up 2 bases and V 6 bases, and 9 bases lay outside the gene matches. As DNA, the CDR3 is TGTGCCAGCAGCCGAAACGGACTAGCGGGGGGCCCCTACGAGCAGTACTTC. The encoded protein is CASSRNGLAGGPYEQYF.

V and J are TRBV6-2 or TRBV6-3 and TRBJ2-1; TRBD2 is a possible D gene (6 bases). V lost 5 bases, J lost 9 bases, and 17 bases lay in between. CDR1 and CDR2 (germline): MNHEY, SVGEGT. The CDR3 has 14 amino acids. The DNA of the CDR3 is TGTGCCAGCAGTGGGGACTCTGTTATCGGTGAGCAGTTCTTC. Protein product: CASSGDSVIGEQFF.

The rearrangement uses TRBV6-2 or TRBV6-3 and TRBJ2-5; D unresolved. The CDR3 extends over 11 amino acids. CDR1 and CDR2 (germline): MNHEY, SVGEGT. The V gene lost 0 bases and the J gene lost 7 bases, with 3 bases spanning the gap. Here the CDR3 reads CASSYSWTQYF. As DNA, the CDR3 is TGTGCCAGCAGTTACTCGTGGACCCAGTACTTC.

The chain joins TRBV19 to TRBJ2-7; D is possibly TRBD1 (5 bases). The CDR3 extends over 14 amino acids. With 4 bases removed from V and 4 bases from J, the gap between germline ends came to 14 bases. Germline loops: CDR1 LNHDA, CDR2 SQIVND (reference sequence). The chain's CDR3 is CASSRQSRNYEQYF. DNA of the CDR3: TGTGCCAGTAGTAGACAGAGCCGAAATTACGAGCAGTACTTC.

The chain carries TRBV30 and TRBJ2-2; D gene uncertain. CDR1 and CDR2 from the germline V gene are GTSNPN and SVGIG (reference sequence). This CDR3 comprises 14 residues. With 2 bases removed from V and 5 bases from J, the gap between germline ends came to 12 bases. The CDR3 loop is CAWSLGKRTGELFF. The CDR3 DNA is TGTGCCTGGAGTTTGGGAAAACGTACCGGGGAGCTGTTTTTT.

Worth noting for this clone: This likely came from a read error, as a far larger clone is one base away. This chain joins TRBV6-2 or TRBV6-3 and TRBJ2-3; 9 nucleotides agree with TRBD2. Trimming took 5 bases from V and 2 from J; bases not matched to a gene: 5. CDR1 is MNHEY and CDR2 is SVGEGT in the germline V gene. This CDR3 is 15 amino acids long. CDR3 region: CASSRLAGITDTQYF. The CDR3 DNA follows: TGTGCCAGCAGTCGTCTAGCGGGGATCACAGATACGCAGTATTTT.

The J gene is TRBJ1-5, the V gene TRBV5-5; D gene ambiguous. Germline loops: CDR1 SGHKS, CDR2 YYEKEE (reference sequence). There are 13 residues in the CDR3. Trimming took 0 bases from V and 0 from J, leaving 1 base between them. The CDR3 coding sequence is TGTGCCAGCAGCTTGGCTAGCAATCAGCCCCAGCATTTT. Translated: CASSLASNQPQHF.

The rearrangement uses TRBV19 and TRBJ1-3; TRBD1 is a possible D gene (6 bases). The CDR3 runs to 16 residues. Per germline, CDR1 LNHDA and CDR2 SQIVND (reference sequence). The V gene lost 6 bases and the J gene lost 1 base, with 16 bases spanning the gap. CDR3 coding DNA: TGTGCCAGTAGCAGTTGGGGGGCATCTTCTGGAAACACCATATATTTT. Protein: CASSSWGASSGNTIYF.

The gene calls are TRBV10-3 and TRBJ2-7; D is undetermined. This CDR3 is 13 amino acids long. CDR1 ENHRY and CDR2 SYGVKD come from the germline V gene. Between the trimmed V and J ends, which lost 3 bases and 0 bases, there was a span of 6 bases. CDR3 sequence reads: CAISDQSSYEQYF. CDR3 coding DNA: TGTGCCATCAGTGACCAGAGCTCCTACGAGCAGTACTTC.

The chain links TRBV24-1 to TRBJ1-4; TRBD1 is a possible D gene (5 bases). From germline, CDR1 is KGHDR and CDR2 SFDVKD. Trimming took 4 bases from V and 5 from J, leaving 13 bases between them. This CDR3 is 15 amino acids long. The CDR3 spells CATSDPSGGNEKLFF. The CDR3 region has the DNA TGTGCCACCAGTGACCCCTCGGGGGGGAATGAAAAACTGTTTTTT.

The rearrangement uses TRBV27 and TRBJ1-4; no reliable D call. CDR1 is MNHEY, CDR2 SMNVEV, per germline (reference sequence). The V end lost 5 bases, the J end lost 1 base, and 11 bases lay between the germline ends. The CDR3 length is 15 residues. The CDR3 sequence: CASSPLGGTNEKLFF. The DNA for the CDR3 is TGTGCCAGCAGTCCCCTGGGAGGAACTAATGAAAAACTGTTTTTT.

CDR3 protein: CATSSQRGGYNEQFF. The CDR3 bases are TGTGCCACCAGCAGCCAGCGGGGGGGCTACAATGAGCAGTTCTTC. This chain uses TRBV15 with TRBJ2-1; TRBD2 agrees at 10 bases. The CDR3 extends over 15 amino acids. V lost 3 bases to trimming and J lost 3 bases; unmatched junction nucleotides: 2. Germline lookup yields CDR1 LNHNV and CDR2 YYDKDF (reference sequence).

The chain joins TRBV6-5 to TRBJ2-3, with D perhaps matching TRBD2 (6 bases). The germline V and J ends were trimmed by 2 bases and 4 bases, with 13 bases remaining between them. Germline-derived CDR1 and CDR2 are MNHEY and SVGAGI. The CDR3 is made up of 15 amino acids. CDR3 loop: CASSYEGTGADTQYF. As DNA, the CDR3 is TGTGCCAGCAGTTACGAAGGTACGGGGGCAGATACGCAGTATTTT.

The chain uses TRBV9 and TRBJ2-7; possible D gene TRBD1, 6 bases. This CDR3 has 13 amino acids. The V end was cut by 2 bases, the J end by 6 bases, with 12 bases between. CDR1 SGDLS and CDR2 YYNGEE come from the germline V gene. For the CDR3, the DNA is TGTGCCAGCAGCGTTCGACAGGTGCCCGAGCAGTACTTC. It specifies CASSVRQVPEQYF.

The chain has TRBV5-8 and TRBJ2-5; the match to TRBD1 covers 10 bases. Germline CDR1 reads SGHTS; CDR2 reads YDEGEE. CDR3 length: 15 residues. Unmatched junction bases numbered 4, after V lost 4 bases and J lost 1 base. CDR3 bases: TGTGCCAGCAGCCACCGACAGGGGGCCCAAGAGACCCAGTACTTC. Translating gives CASSHRQGAQETQYF.

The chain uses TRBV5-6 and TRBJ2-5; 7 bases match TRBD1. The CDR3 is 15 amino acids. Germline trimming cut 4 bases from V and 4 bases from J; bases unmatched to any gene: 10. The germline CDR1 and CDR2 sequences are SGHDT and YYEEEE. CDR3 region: CASSPGPRGRETQYF. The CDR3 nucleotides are TGTGCCAGCAGCCCGGGACCGAGGGGGCGAGAGACCCAGTACTTC.

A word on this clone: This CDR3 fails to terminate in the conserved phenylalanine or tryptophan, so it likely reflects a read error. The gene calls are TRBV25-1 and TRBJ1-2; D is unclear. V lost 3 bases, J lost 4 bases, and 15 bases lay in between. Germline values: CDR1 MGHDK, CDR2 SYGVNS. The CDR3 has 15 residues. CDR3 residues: CASSEGAFAGYGYTL. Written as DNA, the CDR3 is TGTGCCAGCAGTGAGGGAGCTTTCGCCGGCTATGGCTACACCCTC.

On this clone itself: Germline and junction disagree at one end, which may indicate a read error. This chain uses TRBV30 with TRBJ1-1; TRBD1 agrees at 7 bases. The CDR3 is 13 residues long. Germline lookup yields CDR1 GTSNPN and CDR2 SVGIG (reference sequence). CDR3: CARRTGLNTEAFF. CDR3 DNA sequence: TGTGCCCGGAGGACAGGTTTGAACACTGAAGCTTTCTTT.

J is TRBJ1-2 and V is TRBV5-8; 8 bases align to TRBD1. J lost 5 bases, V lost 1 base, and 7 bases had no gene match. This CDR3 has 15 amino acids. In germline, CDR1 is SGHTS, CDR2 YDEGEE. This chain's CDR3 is CASSLFRTGWYGYTF. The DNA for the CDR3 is TGTGCCAGCAGCTTGTTCCGGACAGGGTGGTATGGCTACACCTTC.

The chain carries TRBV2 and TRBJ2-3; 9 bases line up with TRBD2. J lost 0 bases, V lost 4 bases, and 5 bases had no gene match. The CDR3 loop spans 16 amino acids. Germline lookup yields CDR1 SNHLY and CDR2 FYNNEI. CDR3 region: CASSALSGGSTDTQYF. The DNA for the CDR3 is TGTGCCAGCAGTGCCTTAAGCGGGGGGAGCACAGATACGCAGTATTTT.

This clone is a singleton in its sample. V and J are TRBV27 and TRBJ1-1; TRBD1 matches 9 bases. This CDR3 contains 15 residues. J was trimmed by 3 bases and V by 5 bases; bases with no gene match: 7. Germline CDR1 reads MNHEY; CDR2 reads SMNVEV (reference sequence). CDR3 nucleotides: TGTGCCAGCAGTCCAAGGACAGGGGCAGACACTGAAGCTTTCTTT. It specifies CASSPRTGADTEAFF.

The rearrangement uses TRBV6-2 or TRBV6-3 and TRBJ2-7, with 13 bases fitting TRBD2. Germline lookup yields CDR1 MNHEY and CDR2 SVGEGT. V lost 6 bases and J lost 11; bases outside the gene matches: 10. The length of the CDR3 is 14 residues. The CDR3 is CASSRTSGGPREYF. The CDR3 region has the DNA TGTGCCAGCAGCCGGACTAGCGGGGGCCCTCGGGAGTACTTC.